The sequence of this T cell receptor (beta chain) was determined in a study of response to subunit inactivated influenza vaccine. TCRdb fed the RT-PCR reads into MiXCR, producing one record per CDR3 protein. Found here are about 300,000 distinct CDR3 sequences, about 20% of them singletons; the top ten hold under 13%. The study's findings and limits: Authors suggested that a seasonal influenza vaccination recruits few new T cells each time.

This clonotype has just a few counts. Its specificity is not known. The CDR3 covers 12 residues. Germline V gene lookup returns CDR1 LGHDT and CDR2 YNNKEL (reference sequence). The germline V and J ends were trimmed by 7 bases and 11 bases, with 17 bases remaining between them. The sample here was PBMCs from blood, taken around 22 months after vaccination. The chain has TRBV3-1 and TRBJ1-1; weak D call: TRBD1 (5 bases). This sequence was found in a man in his fifties or sixties who received an inactivated influenza vaccine. CDR3 sequence (DNA): TGTGCCAGCACCCGCGTTTCGGGGGAGGCTTTCTTT. Its protein product is CASTRVSGEAFF. The full variable domain, completed using reference TRBV3-1 and TRBJ1-1, is DTAVSQTPKYLVTQMGNDKSIKCEQNLGHDTMYWYKQDSKKFLKIMFSYNNKELIINETVPNRFSPKSPDKAHLNLHINSLELGDSAVYFCASTRVSGEAFFGQGTRLTVV.